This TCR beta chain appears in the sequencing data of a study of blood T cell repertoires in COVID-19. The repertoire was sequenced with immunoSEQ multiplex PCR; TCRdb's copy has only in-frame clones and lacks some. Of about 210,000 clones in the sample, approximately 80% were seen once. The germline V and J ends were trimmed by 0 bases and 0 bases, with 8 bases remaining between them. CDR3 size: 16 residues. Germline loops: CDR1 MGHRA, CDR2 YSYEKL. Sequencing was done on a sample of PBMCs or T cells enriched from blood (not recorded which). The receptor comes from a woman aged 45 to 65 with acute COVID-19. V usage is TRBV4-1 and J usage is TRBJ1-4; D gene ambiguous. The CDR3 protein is CASSQDRVATNEKLFF. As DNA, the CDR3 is TGCGCCAGCAGCCAAGACCGCGTTGCAACTAATGAAAAACTGTTTTTT.